A selection of T cell receptor beta chains follows, all from one sample in a study of cytomegalovirus exposure and HLA in healthy donors. TCRdb's copy holds only in-frame clones and misses some; the assay was immunoSEQ multiplex PCR. The sample lists over 150,000 clones; roughly three quarters were seen once. Material for sequencing was PBMCs. The receptors were gathered from a man aged 18 to 30 in good health and CMV-seropositive. The CDR3 runs from the conserved cysteine through the conserved F or W. A D gene is named only where the DNA matches it firmly. Clone sizes are given selectively: once, few, many, or a class where the clone is expanded.

>few|TRBV28|TRBJ2-5|-
CASSLRRETQYF
TGTGCCAGCAGTTTACGGAGGGAGACCCAGTACTTC
>-|TRBV19|TRBJ2-1|TRBD2
CASSLGTSGLKEQFF
TGTGCCAGTAGCCTCGGGACTAGCGGGTTGAAAGAGCAGTTCTTC
>-|TRBV19|TRBJ2-1|TRBD2
CASSTGGSSYNEQFF
TGTGCCAGTAGTACCGGCGGGAGCTCCTACAATGAGCAGTTCTTC
>few|TRBV10-1|TRBJ2-1|TRBD2
CASSEGTSSHEQFF
TGCGCCAGCAGTGAGGGGACTAGCTCCCATGAGCAGTTCTTC
>-|TRBV2|TRBJ1-1|-
CASSADRNTEAFF
TGTGCCAGCAGTGCTGACAGGAACACTGAAGCTTTCTTT
>few|TRBV27|TRBJ2-7|TRBD1
CASGSWGQGAIEQYF
TGTGCCAGCGGTTCCTGGGGACAGGGGGCGATCGAGCAGTACTTC
>-|TRBV21-1|TRBJ2-7|-
CASSKGETGLRYEQYF
TGTGCCAGCAGCAAGGGTGAGACAGGCCTTAGGTACGAGCAGTACTTC
>-|TRBV7-2|TRBJ2-1|TRBD2
CASSLGTLAAHNEQFF
TGTGCCAGCAGCTTAGGTACCCTAGCGGCGCACAATGAGCAGTTCTTC
>-|TRBV5-4|TRBJ1-2|-
CASSFASSYGYTF
TGTGCCAGCAGCTTTGCAAGCTCCTATGGCTACACCTTC
>-|TRBV27|TRBJ2-7|TRBD2
CASSPLARAYEQYF
TGTGCCAGCAGTCCACTAGCGAGAGCCTACGAGCAGTACTTC